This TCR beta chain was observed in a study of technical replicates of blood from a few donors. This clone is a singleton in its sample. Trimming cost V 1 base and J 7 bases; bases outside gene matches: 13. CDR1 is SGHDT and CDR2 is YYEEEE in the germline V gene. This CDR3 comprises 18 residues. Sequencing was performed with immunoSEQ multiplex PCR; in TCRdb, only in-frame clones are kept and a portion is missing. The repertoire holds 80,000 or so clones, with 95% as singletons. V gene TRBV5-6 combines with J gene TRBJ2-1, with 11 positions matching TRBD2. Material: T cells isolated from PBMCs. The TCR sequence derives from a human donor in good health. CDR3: CASSLIAGGPSPINEQFF. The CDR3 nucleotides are TGTGCCAGCAGCTTGATAGCGGGAGGGCCATCCCCTATAAATGAGCAGTTCTTC.